A selection of T cell receptor beta chains follows, all from one sample in a study. Sequencing was performed with immunoSEQ multiplex PCR; in TCRdb, only in-frame clones are kept and a portion is missing. The table has around 50,000 clones, about 92% seen once. Sequencing used PBMCs. Receptors originate from a man in his forties with rheumatoid arthritis. The CDR3 runs from the conserved cysteine through the conserved F or W. Expanded clones are given a class, and other clones once, few, many or no size at all.

v_call	clone_size	j_call	cdr3_length	cdr3_aa
TRBV12-3/TRBV12-4	once	TRBJ2-5	11	CASSFGETQYF
TRBV5-4	few	TRBJ2-7	14	CASSGGTGKREQYF
TRBV5-1	.	TRBJ1-1	13	CASSLSGITEAFF
TRBV5-6	.	TRBJ1-1	13	CASSVGPAEEAFF
TRBV15	.	TRBJ2-7	16	CATSRDWGQHSYEQYF
TRBV12-3/TRBV12-4	.	TRBJ2-7	12	CASSVYRVEQYF
TRBV27	.	TRBJ2-3	15	CASTQQWGVADTQYF
TRBV19	.	TRBJ2-1	14	CASMPSGYYNEQFF
TRBV6-5	few	TRBJ1-1	12	CASSQPEGEAFF
TRBV7-8	.	TRBJ1-1	14	CASSTLGGYTEAFF
TRBV18	.	TRBJ2-7	14	CASSTEEGVYEQYF
TRBV5-1	.	TRBJ1-2	17	CASSTGQGPGHGYGYTF
TRBV6-5	.	TRBJ1-4	13	CASRTGLNEKLFF
TRBV15	.	TRBJ1-5	12	CATSRGLQPQHF
TRBV30	.	TRBJ2-4	12	CAWSVVDERQYF
TRBV20-1	.	TRBJ1-4	14	CSASRGPTNEKLFF
TRBV29-1	.	TRBJ1-2	12	CSVEGTAGGYTF
TRBV4-2	.	TRBJ1-1	14	CASSNAQMNTEAFF
TRBV6-5	.	TRBJ1-4	13	CASRDAGFEKLFF
TRBV20-1	.	TRBJ2-1	10	CSATPGEQFF
TRBV5-1	.	TRBJ2-3	18	CASSYTGTKVSSTDTQYF
TRBV5-1	.	TRBJ2-1	13	CASKLAVVNEQFF
TRBV15	.	TRBJ1-5	15	CATSSGQNSNQPQHF
TRBV5-4	.	TRBJ2-7	17	CASSLGGGGPGAYEQYF
TRBV6-5	.	TRBJ1-1	14	CASSYEGMNTEAFF
TRBV30	.	TRBJ1-5	12	CAWSGANQPQHF
TRBV7-9	.	TRBJ2-7	15	CASSSQSSYSYEQYF
TRBV18	.	TRBJ2-2	17	CASSPRGLAGSTGELFF
TRBV6-5	once	TRBJ1-1	14	CASRSVGALTEAFF
TRBV7-9	.	TRBJ2-7	14	CASSRVGLSYEQYF
TRBV12-1	.	TRBJ2-3	13	CASSSFDGPSQYF
TRBV20-1	.	TRBJ2-7	11	CSAQKNYEQYF
TRBV6-5	.	TRBJ1-4	15	CASSYSIAIGEKLFF
TRBV3-1/TRBV3-2	.	TRBJ1-1	17	CASSPSTGGVVDTEAFF
TRBV4-1	.	TRBJ2-1	16	CASSPTGGPSYNEQFF
TRBV19	.	TRBJ2-1	15	CASSIAVLGGNEQFF
TRBV6-2/TRBV6-3	.	TRBJ1-6	17	CASSYSMVQKENSPLHF
TRBV7-3	.	TRBJ1-3	18	CASSLCFGQVISGNTIYF
TRBV24-1	.	TRBJ2-5	15	CATSDAGTSSETQYF
TRBV7-3	.	TRBJ1-1	13	CASSLNTYTEAFF
TRBV10-3	.	TRBJ2-7	13	CAISDTGTYEQYF
TRBV2	.	TRBJ1-1	14	CASSSGGMNTEAFF
TRBV19	.	TRBJ1-5	16	CASSSRRQSFNQPQHF
TRBV19	.	TRBJ1-2	11	CATTDGYGYTF
TRBV7-9	.	TRBJ2-1	15	CASSPDADFYNEQFF